The rows below give T cell receptor beta chains drawn from one sample of a study of response to subunit inactivated influenza vaccine. TCRdb used MiXCR to reprocess the RT-PCR reads, holding one entry per CDR3 protein. The table lists around 570,000 distinct CDR3 sequences, over 9% of them singletons. This sample also belongs to another study, concerning T cells expressing NK-cell markers.

The sample was PBMCs from blood, taken on the day of vaccination. The origin of the receptors is a man aged 45 to 65 who received an inactivated influenza vaccine. CDR3s include the opening cysteine and the closing phenylalanine or tryptophan. A D gene is named only where the DNA matches it firmly.

d_call j_call v_call cdr3_aa
NA TRBJ1-1 TRBV18 CASWYRESGTEAFF
NA TRBJ2-7 TRBV5-1 CASSPAPEISYEQYF
NA TRBJ1-2 TRBV7-9 CASSSMWVGGYTF
NA TRBJ2-5 TRBV11-2 CASSQEPTGVWETQYF
NA TRBJ1-2 TRBV4-1 CASSPELNYGYTF
NA TRBJ2-2 TRBV6-1 CASSRGFSGELFF
TRBD1 TRBJ2-7 TRBV28 CASSHLQGAVGYEQYF
NA TRBJ1-1 TRBV18 CASSPNPYTEAFF
TRBD1 TRBJ1-5 TRBV20-1 CSARTSRTGGFNQPQHF
TRBD1 TRBJ2-1 TRBV18 CASDRGSYNEQFF
TRBD1 TRBJ2-5 TRBV5-1 CASTVSRQGSAQYF
NA TRBJ2-6 TRBV7-9 CASSLAPSRETNVLTF
NA TRBJ2-1 TRBV12-5 CASGLGKQVPGLFF
NA TRBJ2-3 TRBV6-1 CASSGRDSRDF
NA TRBJ1-1 TRBV20-1 CSARIKGGEAFF
TRBD2 TRBJ2-3 TRBV3-1 CASSPVGLAGGPSTDTQYF
TRBD2 TRBJ2-1 TRBV2 CASKTSGTYNEQFF
TRBD1 TRBJ1-1 TRBV6-2/TRBV6-3 CASKTGQAEAFF
NA TRBJ1-2 TRBV29-1 CSVGAGQLYGYTF
NA TRBJ2-2 TRBV6-5 CASSSDTGELFF
NA TRBJ2-7 TRBV20-1 CSATRWTDSYEQYF
NA TRBJ2-7 TRBV11-2 CASTVGSYSYEQYF
NA TRBJ1-1 TRBV4-1 CASSQAPGMNTEAFF
NA TRBJ2-6 TRBV6-2/TRBV6-3 CASIRDPIDSGANVLTF
NA TRBJ1-2 TRBV4-1 CASSQESGLSYGYTF
NA TRBJ1-2 TRBV7-2 CASSLRQLYGYTF
NA TRBJ2-3 TRBV12-3/TRBV12-4 CASTPSGRGQYF
NA TRBJ2-4 TRBV7-9 CASSLAQGVAKNIQYF
NA TRBJ1-1 TRBV29-1 CSVPINLLGGSTEAFF
TRBD1 TRBJ2-7 TRBV15 CATSRDRGYEQYF
NA TRBJ1-1 TRBV20-1 CSARGTDLNTEAFF
NA TRBJ1-1 TRBV12-3/TRBV12-4 CASSPRRTSHTEAFF
NA TRBJ1-5 TRBV6-1 CASSEAAIDQPQHF
TRBD2 TRBJ2-7 TRBV4-1 CASSQDLTRDYPYEQYF
NA TRBJ2-7 TRBV28 CASSLLYTRIGYEQYF
NA TRBJ1-5 TRBV19 CASSSTGLASGQPQHF